The source of this TCR beta chain is a study of cytomegalovirus exposure and HLA in healthy donors. The PCR was carried out with 60 Vbeta primers and 13 Jbeta primers. This table comes from immunoSEQ multiplex PCR, and its TCRdb copy is limited to in-frame clones, with some not included. This table holds 100,000 to 150,000 clones. With V trimmed by 2 bases and J by 6 bases, 4 bases remained unmatched. CDR1 and CDR2 (germline): KGHSH, LQKENI. The CDR3 has 15 amino acids. The material sequenced was PBMCs. The sequence was collected from a man between 25 and 39 years old in good health and CMV-seronegative. The V gene is TRBV18, the J gene TRBJ1-5; 10 bases match TRBD1. The CDR3 spells CASSPGQGDGQPQHF. CDR3 DNA: TGTGCCAGCTCACCAGGACAGGGGGATGGTCAGCCCCAGCATTTT.